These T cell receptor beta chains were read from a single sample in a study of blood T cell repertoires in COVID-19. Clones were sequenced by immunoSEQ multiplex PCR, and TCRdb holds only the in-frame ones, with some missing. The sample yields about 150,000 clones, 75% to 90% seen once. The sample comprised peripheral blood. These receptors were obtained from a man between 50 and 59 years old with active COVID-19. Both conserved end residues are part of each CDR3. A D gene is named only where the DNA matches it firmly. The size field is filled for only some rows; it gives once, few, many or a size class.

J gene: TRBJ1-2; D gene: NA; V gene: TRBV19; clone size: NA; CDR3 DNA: TGTGCCAGTAGTATGGGACTGAAGATATATGGCTACACCTTC; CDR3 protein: CASSMGLKIYGYTF
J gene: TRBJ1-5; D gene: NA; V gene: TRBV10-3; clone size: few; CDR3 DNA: TGTGCCATCAGTGAGGTGGGGGGTGGAGCCCCCGGGGGTCAGCCCCAGCATTTT; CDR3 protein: CAISEVGGGAPGGQPQHF
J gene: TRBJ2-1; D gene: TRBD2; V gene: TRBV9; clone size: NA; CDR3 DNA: TGTGCCAGCAGCGTAACACTAGCGGGGGGGAGTGAGCAGTTCTTC; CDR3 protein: CASSVTLAGGSEQFF
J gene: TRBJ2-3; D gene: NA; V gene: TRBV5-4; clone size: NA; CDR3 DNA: TGTGCCAGCAGCCGTGAAACGGCAGGGGCAAATACGCAGTATTTT; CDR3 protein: CASSRETAGANTQYF
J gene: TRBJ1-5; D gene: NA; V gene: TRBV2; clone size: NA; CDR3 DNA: TGTGCCAGCAAAGGGAAGGGGCACAGCAATCAGCCCCAGCATTTT; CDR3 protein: CASKGKGHSNQPQHF
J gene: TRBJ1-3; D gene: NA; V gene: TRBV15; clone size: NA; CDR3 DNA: TGTGCCACCAGCAGAGCCCAGGGTCGATTTGGAAACACCATATATTTT; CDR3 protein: CATSRAQGRFGNTIYF
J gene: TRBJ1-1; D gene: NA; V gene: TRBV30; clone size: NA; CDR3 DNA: TGTGCCTGGAGTCGGACATGGGAAGCTTTCTTT; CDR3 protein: CAWSRTWEAFF
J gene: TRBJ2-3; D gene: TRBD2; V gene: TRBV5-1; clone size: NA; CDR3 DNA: TGCGCCAGCTCTCGGGGGGGCTCAGATACGCAGTATTTT; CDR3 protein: CASSRGGSDTQYF
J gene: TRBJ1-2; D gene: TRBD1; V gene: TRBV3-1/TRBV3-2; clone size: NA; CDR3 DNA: TGTGCCAGCAGCCAAGGGCCGGACAGGATCGATGGCTACACCTTC; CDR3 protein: CASSQGPDRIDGYTF
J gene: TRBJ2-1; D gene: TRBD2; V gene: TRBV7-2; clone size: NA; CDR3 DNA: TGTGCCAGCAGCCATAATCCTAGCGGGGGGCACAATGAGCAGTTCTTC; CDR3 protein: CASSHNPSGGHNEQFF
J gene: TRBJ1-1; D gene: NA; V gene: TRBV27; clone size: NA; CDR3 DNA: TGTGCCAGCAGTTTGGGGGCAGGCACTGAAGCTTTCTTT; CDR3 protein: CASSLGAGTEAFF
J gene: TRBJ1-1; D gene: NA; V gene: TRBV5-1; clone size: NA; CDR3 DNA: TGCGCCAGCAGCTTCAGGGGAGACATGAACACTGAAGCTTTCTTT; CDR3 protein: CASSFRGDMNTEAFF
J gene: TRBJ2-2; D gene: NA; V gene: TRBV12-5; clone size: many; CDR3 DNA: TGTGCTAGTGGTTCCGATAGCGCCGGGGAGCTGTTTTTT; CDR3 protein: CASGSDSAGELFF
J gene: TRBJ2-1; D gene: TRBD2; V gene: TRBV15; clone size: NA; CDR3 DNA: TGTGCCACCGATCCCGGGACTAACTACAATGAGCAGTTCTTC; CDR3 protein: CATDPGTNYNEQFF
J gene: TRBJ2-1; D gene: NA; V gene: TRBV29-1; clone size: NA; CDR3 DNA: TGCAGCGTTGTACGGCACTATAAGAATGAGCAGTTCTTC; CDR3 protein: CSVVRHYKNEQFF
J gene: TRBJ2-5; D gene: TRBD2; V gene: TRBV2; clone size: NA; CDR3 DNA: TGTGCCAGCAGTGAAATGGGTCTAGCGGGGGCCTCATACCAAGAGACCCAGTACTTC; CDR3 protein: CASSEMGLAGASYQETQYF
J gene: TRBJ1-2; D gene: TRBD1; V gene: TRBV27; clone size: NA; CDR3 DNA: TGTGCCAGCAGTGCCACGACAGGGGGCCCCTATGGCTACACCTTC; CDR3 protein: CASSATTGGPYGYTF
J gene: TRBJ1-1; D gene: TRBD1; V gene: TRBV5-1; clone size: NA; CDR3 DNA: TGCGCCAGCAGCCTTGAGCCGGGACAGCCGAACACTGAAGCTTTCTTT; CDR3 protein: CASSLEPGQPNTEAFF